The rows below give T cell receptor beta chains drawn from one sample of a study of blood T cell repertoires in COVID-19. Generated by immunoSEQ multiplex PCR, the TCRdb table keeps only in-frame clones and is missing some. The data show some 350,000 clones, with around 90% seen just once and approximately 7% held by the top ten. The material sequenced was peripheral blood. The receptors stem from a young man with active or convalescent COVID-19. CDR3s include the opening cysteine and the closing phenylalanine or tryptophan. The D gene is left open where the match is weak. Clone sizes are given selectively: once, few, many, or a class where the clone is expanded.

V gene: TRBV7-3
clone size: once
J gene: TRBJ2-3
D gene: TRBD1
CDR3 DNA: TGTGCCAGCAGCCGACAGGGCTCAACAGATACGCAGTATTTT
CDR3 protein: CASSRQGSTDTQYF

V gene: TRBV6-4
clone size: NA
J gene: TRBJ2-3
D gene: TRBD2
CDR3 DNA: TGTGCCAGCAGTGACGAGCGGGACACAGATACGCAGTATTTT
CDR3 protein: CASSDERDTDTQYF

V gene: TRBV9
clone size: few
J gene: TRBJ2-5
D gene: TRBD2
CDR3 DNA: TGTGCCAGCAGCGTAGCTTATTTAGCGGGGAACCAAGAGACCCAGTACTTC
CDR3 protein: CASSVAYLAGNQETQYF

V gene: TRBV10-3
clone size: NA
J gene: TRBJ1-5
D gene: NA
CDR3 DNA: TGTGCCATCAGGCCGGACAGAAATCAGCCCCAGCATTTT
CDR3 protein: CAIRPDRNQPQHF

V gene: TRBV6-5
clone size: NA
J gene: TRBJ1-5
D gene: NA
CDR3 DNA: TGTGCCAGCAGTTGGAGCGTCAATCAGCCCCAGCATTTT
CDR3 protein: CASSWSVNQPQHF

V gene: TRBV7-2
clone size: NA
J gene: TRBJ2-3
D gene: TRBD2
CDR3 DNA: TGTGCCAGCAGCCCCGCGGGACTAGCGGGTACTAGCACAGATACGCAGTATTTT
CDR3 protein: CASSPAGLAGTSTDTQYF

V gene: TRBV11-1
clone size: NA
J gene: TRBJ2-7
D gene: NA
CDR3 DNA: TGTGCCAGCAGCTTACAGGACTACGAGCAGTACTTC
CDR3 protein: CASSLQDYEQYF

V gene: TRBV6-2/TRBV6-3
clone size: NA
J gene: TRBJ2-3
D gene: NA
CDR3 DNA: TGTGCCAGCAGTTATCGGGTTGAAGATACGCAGTATTTT
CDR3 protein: CASSYRVEDTQYF

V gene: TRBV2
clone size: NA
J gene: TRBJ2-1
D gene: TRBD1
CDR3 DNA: TGTGCCAGGGGGACAGGGGGCGCCTACAATGAGCAGTTCTTC
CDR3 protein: CARGTGGAYNEQFF

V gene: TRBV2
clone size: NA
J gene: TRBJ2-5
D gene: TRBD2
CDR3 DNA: TGTGCCAGCGGGGGGACTAGCGGACAAGAGACCCAGTACTTC
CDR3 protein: CASGGTSGQETQYF

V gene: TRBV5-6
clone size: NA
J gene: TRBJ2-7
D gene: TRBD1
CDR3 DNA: TGTGCCAGCAGCGGACCGGGACAGGGCGTCGGGGAGCAGTACTTC
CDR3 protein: CASSGPGQGVGEQYF

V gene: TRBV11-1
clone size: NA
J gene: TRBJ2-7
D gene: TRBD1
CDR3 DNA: TGTGCCAGCAGCACCACCGGGACAGGGGGATACGAGCAGTACTTC
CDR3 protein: CASSTTGTGGYEQYF

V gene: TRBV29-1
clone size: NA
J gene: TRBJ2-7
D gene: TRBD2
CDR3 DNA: TGCAGCGTCTCCCTTAGCGGGAGGGAATACTACGAGCAGTACTTC
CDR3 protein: CSVSLSGREYYEQYF

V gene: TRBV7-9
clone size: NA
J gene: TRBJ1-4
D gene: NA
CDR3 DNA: TGTGCCAGCAGCTTAGCCAGGGCCTCTTTTAATGAAAAACTGTTTTTT
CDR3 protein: CASSLARASFNEKLFF

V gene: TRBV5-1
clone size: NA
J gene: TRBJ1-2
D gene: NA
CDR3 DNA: TGCGCCAGCAGCTTGGTGGCAGGGGATAATGGCTACACCTTC
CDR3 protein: CASSLVAGDNGYTF

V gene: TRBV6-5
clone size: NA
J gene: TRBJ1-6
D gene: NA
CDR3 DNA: TGTGCCAGCTGTCGGACGGGGAATTCACCCCTCCACTTT
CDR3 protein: CASCRTGNSPLHF

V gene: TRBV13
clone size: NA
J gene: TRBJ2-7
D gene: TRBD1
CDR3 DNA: TGTGCCAGCAGCTTATGGGACAGGAGCTCCTACGAGCAGTACTTC
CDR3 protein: CASSLWDRSSYEQYF

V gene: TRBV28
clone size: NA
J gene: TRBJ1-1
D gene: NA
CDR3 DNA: TGTGCCAGCAGTTTACTATACACTGAAGCTTTCTTT
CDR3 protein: CASSLLYTEAFF

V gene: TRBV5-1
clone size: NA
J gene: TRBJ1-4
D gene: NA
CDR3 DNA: TGCGCCAGCAGCGCCGGGACTCTGGTAGAAAAACTGTTTTTT
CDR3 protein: CASSAGTLVEKLFF

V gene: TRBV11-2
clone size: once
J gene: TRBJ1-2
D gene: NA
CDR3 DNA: TGTGCCAGCAGCTTATGGGCAGCACCTAACTATGGCTACACCTTC
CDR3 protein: CASSLWAAPNYGYTF

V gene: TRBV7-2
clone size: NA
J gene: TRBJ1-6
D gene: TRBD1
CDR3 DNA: TGTGCCAGCAGCGCCTCGACAGGGGGAGGTTCACCCCTCCACTTT
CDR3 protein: CASSASTGGGSPLHF

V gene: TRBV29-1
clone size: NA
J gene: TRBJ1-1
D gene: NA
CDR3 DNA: TGCAGCGTTGAGGAGGGTAGAGGCACTGAAGCTTTCTTT
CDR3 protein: CSVEEGRGTEAFF

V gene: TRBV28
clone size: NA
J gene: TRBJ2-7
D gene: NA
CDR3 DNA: TGTGCCAGCAGTTTAGTTGTTCGGGGGAGTGAGCAGTACTTC
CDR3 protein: CASSLVVRGSEQYF

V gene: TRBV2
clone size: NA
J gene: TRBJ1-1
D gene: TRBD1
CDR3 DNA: TGTGCCAGCAGACCCGGGACAGGGGGCGCGGACACTGAAGCTTTCTTT
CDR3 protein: CASRPGTGGADTEAFF

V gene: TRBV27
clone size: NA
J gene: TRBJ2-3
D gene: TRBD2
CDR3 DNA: TGTGCCAGCAGTTTATGGGCTAGCGGGAGCACAGATACGCAGTATTTT
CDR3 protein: CASSLWASGSTDTQYF

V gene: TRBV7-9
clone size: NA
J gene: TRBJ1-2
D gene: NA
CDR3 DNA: TGTGCCAGCAGCTTAGCCTACCAAGTCGAGTATGGCTACACCTTC
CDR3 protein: CASSLAYQVEYGYTF

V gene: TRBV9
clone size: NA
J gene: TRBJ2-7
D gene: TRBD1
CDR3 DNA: TGTGCCAGCAGCTCGGGACAGGGAGGCTACGAGCAGTACTTC
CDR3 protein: CASSSGQGGYEQYF

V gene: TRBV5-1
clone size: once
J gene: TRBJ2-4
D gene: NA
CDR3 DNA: TGCGCCAGCAGCTTGAGCTCCCTCGGGAACATTCAGTACTTC
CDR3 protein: CASSLSSLGNIQYF